This TCR beta chain was documented in a study of blood T cell repertoires in COVID-19. Original data processing: Amplification of reference gene primers was used by the study to estimate nucleated cell counts. The assay was immunoSEQ multiplex PCR, and TCRdb's table has in-frame clones only and misses some. V, J and clone size are taken as reported in that table, and D and trimming were inferred from the DNA itself. The sample shows about 270,000 clones, less than 85% of them seen only once. CDR3 length equals 14 residues. CDR1 SGHTA and CDR2 FQGNSA come from the germline V gene. Trimming removed 1 base from V and 1 base from J, with 7 bases in between.

The chain has TRBV7-2 and TRBJ1-1; D is unresolved. The sequence came from a woman aged 18-29 years with acute or convalescent COVID-19. Source material: peripheral blood. CDR3 sequence reads: CASSLGTRNTEAFF. The CDR3 DNA reads as TGTGCCAGCAGCTTAGGCACTCGGAACACTGAAGCTTTCTTT.